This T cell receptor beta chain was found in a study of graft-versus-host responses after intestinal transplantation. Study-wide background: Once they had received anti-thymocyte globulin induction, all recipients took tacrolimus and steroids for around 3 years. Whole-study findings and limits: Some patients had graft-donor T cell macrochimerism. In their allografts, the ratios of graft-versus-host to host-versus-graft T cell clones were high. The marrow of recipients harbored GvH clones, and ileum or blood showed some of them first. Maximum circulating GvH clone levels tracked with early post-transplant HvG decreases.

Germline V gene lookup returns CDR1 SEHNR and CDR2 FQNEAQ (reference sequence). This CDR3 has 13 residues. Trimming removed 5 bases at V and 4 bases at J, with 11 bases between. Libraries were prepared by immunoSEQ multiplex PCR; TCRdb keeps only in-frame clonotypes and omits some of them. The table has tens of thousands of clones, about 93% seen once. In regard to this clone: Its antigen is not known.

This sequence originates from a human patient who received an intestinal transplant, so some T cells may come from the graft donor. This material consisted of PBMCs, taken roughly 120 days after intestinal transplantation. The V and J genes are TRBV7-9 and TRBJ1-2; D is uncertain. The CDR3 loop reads CASSLDGSYGYTF. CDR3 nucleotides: TGTGCCAGCAGCCTGGACGGAAGCTATGGCTACACCTTC.